This T cell receptor (beta chain) was retrieved from a study of CD8 T cells in Susac syndrome. Overall study context: At the time their blood was drawn, patients with Susac syndrome were either therapy-naive, on corticosteroids (with some of them also receiving intravenous immunoglobulin), or on intravenous immunoglobulin alone.

RNA, at about 0.45 to 1 ug, was reverse transcribed with random hexamers. A multiplex approach, immunoSEQ multiplex PCR, amplified TCR beta CDR3 across 54 Vbeta and 13 Jbeta. In TCRdb, the immunoSEQ multiplex PCR reads were re-called with MiXCR into one record per CDR3 protein. The sample has under 200,000 distinct CDR3 sequences, over 90% seen once; the top ten hold around 0.16%. With V trimmed by 4 bases and J by 0 bases, 3 bases remained unmatched. From germline, CDR1 is MGHDK and CDR2 SYGVNS. CDR3 length equals 15 residues. The sequence derives from a human donor with Susac syndrome. The sequenced material came from CD8+ T cells from PBMCs. This sequence joins TRBV25-1 and TRBJ1-2; TRBD1 aligns across 9 bases. In nucleotides, the CDR3 is TGTGCCAGCAGTGGGGACAGGGAAGCTAACTATGGCTACACCTTC. It yields the protein CASSGDREANYGYTF.